The clone carrying this TCR beta chain was recorded a few times. Clones were sequenced by immunoSEQ multiplex PCR, and TCRdb holds only the in-frame ones, with some missing. The table records over 80,000 clones, approximately 92% of them present only once. The data derive from a study of T cell responses to AZD1222 COVID-19 vaccine. This material consisted of peripheral blood, taken on day 0 of AZD1222 vaccination. This clonotype was obtained from an adult in good health.

This CDR3 is CASSLRPGANTEAFF. The CDR3 nucleotides read TGTGCCAGCAGTTTACGTCCAGGGGCGAACACTGAAGCTTTCTTT. V is TRBV27 and J is TRBJ1-1, with D possibly being TRBD1 (6 bases). There are 15 residues in the CDR3. V dropped 2 bases and J dropped 1 base, with 11 bases sitting between them. Per the germline V gene, CDR1 is MNHEY and CDR2 is SMNVEV (reference sequence).